This TCR beta chain was sequenced during a study of OX40 agonist ivuxolimab in advanced cancers. Generated by immunoSEQ multiplex PCR, the TCRdb table keeps only in-frame clones and is missing some. The table records more than 75,000 clones, approximately 85% of them present only once. Per the germline V gene, CDR1 is MGHDK and CDR2 is SYGVNS. The CDR3 sequence is 12 residues long. V was pared by 6 bases and J by 3 bases, with 5 bases between. The sample consisted of CD4+ or CD8+ T cells sorted from blood, taken in a trial of the OX40 agonist ivuxolimab. This clonotype originated in an adult with an advanced solid tumor such as melanoma, head and neck, liver or kidney cancer. This chain connects TRBV25-1 to TRBJ1-4, with D tentatively TRBD1 (5 bases). The CDR3 sequence: CASRGANEKLFF. The CDR3 DNA is TGTGCCAGCAGGGGGGCTAATGAAAAACTGTTTTTT.